This T cell receptor (beta chain) was documented in a study of blood T cell repertoires in COVID-19 (dated by TCRdb to 2018 to 2020). For context, the study as a whole: The collaborator samples originated in the United States, Italy and Spain and spanned the acute and convalescent phases of COVID-19. Where available, HLA class I and class II types were obtained from metadata supplied by the sample provider rather than from assay-based typing. The prospective study material was composed of cDNA or gDNA derived from T cells, B-cell-depleted T cells, or PBMCs. The samples were drawn from the first 160 participants of the ongoing ImmuneRACE study and from under 1,500 subjects provided by 6 global collaborators. The dataset comprised deeply sampled blood TCRbeta repertoires from subjects exposed to, actively infected with, or recovered from COVID-19. The repertoires were released in a freely available public database meant as a resource for research on the immune response to SARS-CoV-2. A de-identified subject ID, COVID-19 status, age in years and sex were almost always included in the sample metadata. What the research found in general, with its limitations: The amount of clinical and demographic metadata varied by source and participant and was provided uncurated.

One collaborating source in Seattle enrolled patients during active infection and followed them longitudinally through the course of disease. Collaborating institutions collected whole blood in K2EDTA tubes following their own protocols. For TCRbeta analysis, collaborators shipped samples as frozen whole blood, isolated PBMCs, or DNA extracted from either of those sample types. Remarks on this clone: Its specific antigen is unknown. No much larger clone is present one base from it, and per-base qualities are unavailable.

TCRbeta CDR3 regions were amplified from genomic DNA using the immunoSEQ Assay, a bias-controlled multiplex PCR. As for the authors' bioinformatics: Nucleated cell counts per sample were estimated from amplification of reference gene primers within the assay. Sequence reads were collapsed and filtered to measure the absolute abundance of every unique TCRbeta CDR3 rearrangement. For each sample, productive Simpson clonality was calculated as the square root of Simpson's diversity index over productive rearrangements. Sourced from immuneACCESS, this table was stored by TCRdb with only in-frame sequences that have V and J called. A share of the clones is absent; for the studies checked, an unresolved V gene accounts for under half, and the remainder has no known explanation. The DNA gave D and trimming, while V, J and clone size come from that table. The table for this sample lists 200,000 to 300,000 clones; about 90% of them were counted only once. Together, the top ten hold around 0.86% of the sample.

A distance of 13 bases separates the germline ends of V and J, which lose 0 bases and 8 bases respectively. From a lookup of the germline V gene (reference sequence), CDR1 and CDR2 are GTSNPN and SVGIG. From cysteine to phenylalanine, the CDR3 is 13 amino acids long. The retained sequence is limited to the CDR3, 39 bases, with the frame set at the first base. The sequence joins TRBV30 to TRBJ1-2; the D segment could be TRBD1, given 6 matching bases. The sequencing sample was made of peripheral blood. This sequence was found in a man in his thirties or forties with COVID-19, enrolled during active disease. Here is the DNA: TGTGCCTGGAGTGTTAGGGGGGGCTGGGGCTACACCTTC. This gives the protein CAWSVRGGWGYTF.